Each of the 12 T cell receptor beta chains below was sequenced from the same sample in a study of identical twins. Using its own MiXCR run on the 5' RACE reads, TCRdb lists one record per CDR3 protein. Of approximately 240,000 distinct CDR3 sequences detected, over 13% appear once; the ten largest clones hold 8.5% to 10%. Sequenced input: memory (CD45RO+) T cells sorted from blood. These receptors originate from a woman aged 18-29 years in good health.

This chain links TRBV9 with TRBJ1-2; tentatively, D is TRBD1 (5 bases). Germline values: CDR1 SGDLS, CDR2 YYNGEE. V was clipped by 3 bases and J by 3 bases, with 9 bases between them. The CDR3 spans 13 residues. The CDR3 protein is CASSAGAYYGYTF. CDR3 sequence (DNA): TGTGCCAGCAGCGCCGGGGCCTACTATGGCTACACCTTC.

This clonotype was counted a few times. The chain uses TRBV2 and TRBJ2-5; no clear D. V gave up 6 bases and J gave up 5 bases, with 16 bases separating them. There are 14 residues in the CDR3. Germline V gene data show CDR1 as SNHLY and CDR2 as FYNNEI. The CDR3 sequence is CASRRATLGETQYF. CDR3 nucleotides: TGTGCCAGCAGACGGGCAACCCTGGGGGAGACCCAGTACTTC.

This clonotype appeared a few times. CDR3 residues: CASSLPLGGARNTIYF. In DNA form, the CDR3 reads TGTGCCAGCAGCCTACCCTTGGGCGGAGCTCGAAACACCATATATTTT. V gene TRBV7-2 combines with J gene TRBJ1-3, with unresolved D. The CDR3 spans 16 residues. Trimming cost V 5 bases and J 5 bases, with 19 bases left between them. CDR1 and CDR2 from the germline V gene are SGHTA and FQGNSA.

This clonotype was recorded many times. The chain recombines TRBV7-8 with TRBJ2-3, with TRBD2 matching 8 bases. CDR3 length: 14 residues. With V trimmed by 8 bases and J by 6 bases, 10 bases remained unmatched. Germline V gene data show CDR1 as SGHVS and CDR2 as FQNEAQ. CDR3 DNA sequence: TGTGCCAGCCGGGATCGGGAGGGCTCCGATACGCAGTATTTT. Residues: CASRDREGSDTQYF.

This clonotype occurred many times. V usage is TRBV6-1 and J usage is TRBJ2-1; the match to TRBD2 covers 10 bases. The CDR3 totals 16 residues. V lost 6 bases and J lost 7; bases outside the gene matches: 12. Germline V gene data show CDR1 as MNHNS and CDR2 as SASEGT. The CDR3 loop reads CASRIPSGSRYNEQFF. The CDR3 DNA sequence: TGTGCCAGCAGGATACCTAGCGGGAGTAGGTATAATGAGCAGTTCTTC.

The rearrangement uses TRBV5-1 and TRBJ1-1; D may be TRBD1 (6 bases). The CDR3 extends over 13 amino acids. With 5 bases removed from V and 3 bases from J, the gap between germline ends came to 11 bases. Germline CDR1 is SGHRS and CDR2 is YFSETQ. The chain's CDR3 is CASRPGGHTEAFF. The DNA of the CDR3 is TGCGCCAGCAGACCCGGGGGGCACACTGAAGCTTTCTTT.

The chain employs TRBV20-1 and TRBJ1-1; D call uncertain. Germline loops: CDR1 DFQATT, CDR2 SNEGSKA (reference sequence). With 7 bases removed from V and 1 base from J, the gap between germline ends came to 13 bases. This CDR3 comprises 13 residues. CDR3 residues: CSGNYATNTEAFF. CDR3 bases: TGCAGTGGTAATTACGCAACGAACACTGAAGCTTTCTTT.

This chain connects TRBV12-3 or TRBV12-4 to TRBJ1-5; tentatively, D is TRBD1 (5 bases). Trimming shortened V by 6 bases and J by 6 bases, and 12 bases separated the two germline ends. This CDR3 spans 13 amino acids. The CDR3 nucleotides read TGTGCCAGCAGATACGCCGACAGTCAGCCCCAGCATTTT. It specifies CASRYADSQPQHF.

The chain couples TRBV6-2 or TRBV6-3 to TRBJ1-1; D perhaps matches TRBD1 (5 bases). CDR1 is MNHEY and CDR2 is SVGEGT in the germline V gene. There are 14 residues in the CDR3. The V end lost 6 bases, the J end lost 10 bases, and 21 bases lay between the germline ends. The CDR3: CASRHEGYREVAFF. The CDR3 nucleotides are TGTGCCAGCAGACACGAGGGGTATCGAGAGGTAGCTTTCTTT.

This clonotype was observed at least ten times. The chain uses TRBV7-9 and TRBJ1-3; D gene ambiguous. Germline CDR1 is SEHNR and CDR2 is FQNEAQ (reference sequence). The CDR3 contains 12 residues. V gave up 3 bases and J gave up 4 bases, with 4 bases separating them. DNA of the CDR3: TGTGCCAGCAGCTTGTTGGGAAACACCATATATTTT. This encodes CASSLLGNTIYF.

J is TRBJ1-4 and V is TRBV18; D call uncertain. CDR1 KGHSH and CDR2 LQKENI come from the germline V gene. The CDR3 has 15 amino acids. V lost 2 bases to trimming and J lost 5 bases, with 12 bases between them. CDR3 residues: CASSPWRQGNEKLFF. The CDR3, as DNA: TGTGCCAGCTCACCATGGAGACAAGGAAATGAAAAACTGTTTTTT.

This clonotype turned up a few times. The genes are TRBV20-1 and TRBJ1-2, with TRBD1 identical over 7 bases. The germline V gene has CDR1 DFQATT and CDR2 SNEGSKA (reference sequence). The V gene end was trimmed by 5 bases and the J gene end by 3 bases; junction bases not matched to a gene: 9. The CDR3 covers 14 residues. The CDR3 DNA reads as TGCAGTGCTGGTGTGGAGGGGGCGCACTATGGCTACACCTTC. It encodes CSAGVEGAHYGYTF.